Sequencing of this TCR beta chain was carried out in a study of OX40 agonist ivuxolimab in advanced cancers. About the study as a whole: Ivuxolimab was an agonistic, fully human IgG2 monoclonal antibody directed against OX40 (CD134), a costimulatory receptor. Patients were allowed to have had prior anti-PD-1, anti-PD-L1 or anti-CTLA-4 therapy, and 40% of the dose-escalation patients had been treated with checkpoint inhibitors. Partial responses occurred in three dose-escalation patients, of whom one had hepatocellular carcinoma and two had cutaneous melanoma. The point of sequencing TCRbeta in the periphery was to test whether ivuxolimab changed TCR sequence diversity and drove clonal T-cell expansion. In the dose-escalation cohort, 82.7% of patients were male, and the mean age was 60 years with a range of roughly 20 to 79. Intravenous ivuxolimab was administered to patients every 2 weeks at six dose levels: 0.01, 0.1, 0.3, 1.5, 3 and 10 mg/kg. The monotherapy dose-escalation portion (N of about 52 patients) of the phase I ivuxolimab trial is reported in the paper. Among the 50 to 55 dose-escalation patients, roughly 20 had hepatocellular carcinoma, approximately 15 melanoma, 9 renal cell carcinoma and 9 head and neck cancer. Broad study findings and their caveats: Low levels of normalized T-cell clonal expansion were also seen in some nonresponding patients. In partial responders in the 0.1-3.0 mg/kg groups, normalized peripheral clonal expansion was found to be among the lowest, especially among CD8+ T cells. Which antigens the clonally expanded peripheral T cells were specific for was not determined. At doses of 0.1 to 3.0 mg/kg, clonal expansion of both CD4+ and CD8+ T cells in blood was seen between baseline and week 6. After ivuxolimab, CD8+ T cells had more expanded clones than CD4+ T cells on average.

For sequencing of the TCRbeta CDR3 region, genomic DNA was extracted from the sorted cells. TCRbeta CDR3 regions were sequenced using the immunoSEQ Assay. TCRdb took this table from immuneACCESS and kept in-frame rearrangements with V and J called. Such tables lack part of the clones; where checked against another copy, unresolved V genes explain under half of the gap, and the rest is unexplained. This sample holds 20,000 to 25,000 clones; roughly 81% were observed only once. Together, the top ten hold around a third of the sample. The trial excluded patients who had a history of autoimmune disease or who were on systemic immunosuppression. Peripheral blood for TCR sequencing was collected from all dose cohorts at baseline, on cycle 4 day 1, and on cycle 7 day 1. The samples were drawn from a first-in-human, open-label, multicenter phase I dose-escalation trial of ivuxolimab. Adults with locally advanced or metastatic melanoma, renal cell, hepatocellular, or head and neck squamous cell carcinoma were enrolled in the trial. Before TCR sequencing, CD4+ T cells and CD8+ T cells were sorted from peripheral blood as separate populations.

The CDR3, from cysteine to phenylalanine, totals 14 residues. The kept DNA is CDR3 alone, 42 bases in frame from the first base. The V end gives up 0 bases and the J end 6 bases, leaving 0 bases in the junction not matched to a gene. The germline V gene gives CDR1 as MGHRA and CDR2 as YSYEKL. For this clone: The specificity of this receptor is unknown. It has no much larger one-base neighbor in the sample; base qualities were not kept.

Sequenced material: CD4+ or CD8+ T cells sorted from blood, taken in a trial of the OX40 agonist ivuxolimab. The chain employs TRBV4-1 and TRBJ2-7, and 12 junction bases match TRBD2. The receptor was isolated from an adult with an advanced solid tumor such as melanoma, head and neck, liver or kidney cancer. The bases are TGCGCCAGCAGCCAAGAGGGACTAGCGGGCGAGCAGTACTTC. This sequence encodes CASSQEGLAGEQYF.